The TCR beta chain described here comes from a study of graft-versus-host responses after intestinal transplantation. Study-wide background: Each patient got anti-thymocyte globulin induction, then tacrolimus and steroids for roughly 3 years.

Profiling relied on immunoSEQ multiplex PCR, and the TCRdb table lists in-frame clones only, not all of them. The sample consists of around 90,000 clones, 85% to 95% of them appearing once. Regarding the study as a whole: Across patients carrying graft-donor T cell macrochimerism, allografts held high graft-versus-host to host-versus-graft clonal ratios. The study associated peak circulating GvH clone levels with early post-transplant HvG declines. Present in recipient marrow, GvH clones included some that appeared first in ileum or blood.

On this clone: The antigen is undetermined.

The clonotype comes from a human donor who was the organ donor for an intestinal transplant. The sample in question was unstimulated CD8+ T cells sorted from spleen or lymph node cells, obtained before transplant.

The CDR3: CASSLSRNTDTQYF. The DNA for the CDR3 is TGTGCCAGCAGTTTGTCCCGTAACACAGATACGCAGTATTTT. The V call is TRBV28, the J call TRBJ2-3; no clear D gene. V lost 3 bases and J 2 bases, leaving 9 bases between the germline ends. This CDR3 spans 14 amino acids. CDR1 MDHEN and CDR2 SYDVKM come from the germline V gene.